These 26 T cell receptor beta chains share one sample of origin, sequenced in a study of cytomegalovirus exposure and HLA in healthy donors. The PCR employed 60 Vbeta primers together with 13 Jbeta primers. TCRdb's copy holds only in-frame clones and misses some; the assay was immunoSEQ multiplex PCR. The data show under 150,000 clones, 73% seen once. Sequences were obtained from PBMCs. Receptors were obtained from a woman between 40 and 50 years old in good health and CMV-seronegative.

The CDR3 loop reads CASSLGRRGGADTQYF. CDR3 in DNA: TGTGCCAGCAGCCTGGGGAGGCGGGGGGGCGCAGATACGCAGTATTTT. V is TRBV5-4 and J is TRBJ2-3; 9 bases map to TRBD2. The CDR3 totals 16 residues. Germline CDR1 reads SGHNT; CDR2 reads YYREEE (reference sequence). Trimming cost V 4 bases and J 4 bases; bases outside gene matches: 10. Full variable domain (outside the CDR3, taken from reference TRBV5-4 and TRBJ2-3): ETGVTQSPTHLIKTRGQQVTLRCSSQSGHNTVSWYQQALGQGPQFIFQYYREEENGRGNFPPRFSGLQFPNYSSELNVNALELDDSALYLCASSLGRRGGADTQYFGPGTRLTVL.

The J gene is TRBJ2-5, the V gene TRBV7-2; 15 bases agree with TRBD2. There are 16 residues in the CDR3. V was clipped by 5 bases and J by 5 bases; unmatched bases: 6. Germline V CDR1 and CDR2: SGHTA, FQGNSA. The CDR3 DNA reads as TGTGCCAGCAGCCCGGGGACTAGCGGGGGGTTGGAGACCCAGTACTTC. This translates into CASSPGTSGGLETQYF.

The chain has TRBV15 and TRBJ1-4; 7 nucleotides align to TRBD1. With V trimmed by 4 bases and J by 4 bases, 6 bases remained unmatched. The germline V gene encodes CDR1 LNHNV and CDR2 YYDKDF (reference sequence). The length of the CDR3 is 15 residues. The CDR3 region has the DNA TGTGCCACCAGCATACAGGGGCCCTTTAATGAAAAACTGTTTTTT. Amino acid sequence: CATSIQGPFNEKLFF.

The chain recombines TRBV28 with TRBJ1-1; 8 nucleotides line up with TRBD1. V shed 4 bases, J shed 3 bases, and the junction held 4 bases outside the gene matches. The CDR3 extends over 14 amino acids. CDR1 and CDR2 from the germline V gene are MDHEN and SYDVKM. The CDR3 DNA follows: TGTGCCAGCAGTTCGACAGGGGTGGACACTGAAGCTTTCTTT. Amino acid sequence: CASSSTGVDTEAFF.

The chain has TRBV5-1 and TRBJ2-3, with 7 bases fitting TRBD2. CDR1 is SGHRS and CDR2 is YFSETQ in the germline V gene. The length of the CDR3 is 15 residues. Unmatched junction bases numbered 8, after V lost 4 bases and J lost 3 bases. The DNA of the CDR3 is TGCGCCAGCAGCCCTTCGGGCGGGGGTACAGATACGCAGTATTTT. This gives the protein CASSPSGGGTDTQYF.

The chain is built from TRBV13 and TRBJ2-1; D gene ambiguous. Germline V lookup: CDR1 PRHDT, CDR2 FYEKMQ (reference sequence). CDR3 size: 14 residues. V lost 0 bases to trimming and J lost 4 bases, with 7 bases between them. The CDR3 is CASSLGYSYNEQFF. Written as DNA, the CDR3 is TGTGCCAGCAGCTTAGGCTATAGTTACAATGAGCAGTTCTTC.

This chain connects TRBV5-8 to TRBJ2-7; D is ambiguous. This CDR3 has 13 amino acids. The germline V gene has CDR1 SGHTS and CDR2 YDEGEE. Trimming left V 0 bases short and J 2 bases short, with 6 bases between. In DNA form, the CDR3 reads TGTGCCAGCAGCTTGGACACCCCCTACGAGCAGTACTTC. Translating gives CASSLDTPYEQYF. The full variable domain, completed using reference TRBV5-8 and TRBJ2-7, is EAGVTQSPTHLIKTRGQQATLRCSPISGHTSVYWYQQALGLGLQFLLWYDEGEERNRGNFPPRFSGRQFPNYSSELNVNALELEDSALYLCASSLDTPYEQYFGPGTRLTVT.

The count of this clone is one. V is TRBV18 and J is TRBJ2-1, with D tentatively TRBD2 (5 bases). The V end was cut by 8 bases, the J end by 4 bases, with 12 bases between. This CDR3 is 13 amino acids long. Looked up from germline, CDR1 is KGHSH and CDR2 is LQKENI. In DNA, the CDR3 is TGTGCCAGCAGCCGGGATTTATACAATGAGCAGTTCTTC. This sequence encodes CASSRDLYNEQFF.

The rearrangement links TRBV27 to TRBJ1-2; no firm D call. The CDR3 loop spans 14 amino acids. V lost 3 bases and J 0 bases, leaving 8 bases between the germline ends. Germline V gene sequence: CDR1 MNHEY, CDR2 SMNVEV (reference sequence). The CDR3 DNA reads as TGTGCCAGCAGTTTGGCCAATGCTAACTATGGCTACACCTTC. This codes for CASSLANANYGYTF.

The gene calls are TRBV6-8 and TRBJ2-1, with a possible D match to TRBD1 (6 bases). Germline V gene data show CDR1 as MNHGY and CDR2 as SAAAGT. Trimming took 2 bases from V and 7 from J, leaving 15 bases between them. The CDR3 extends over 15 amino acids. As DNA, the CDR3 is TGTGCCAGCAGTTACCGTTCACAGGGAAAGAATGAGCAGTTCTTC. This encodes CASSYRSQGKNEQFF.

The chain is built from TRBV6-6 and TRBJ1-1, with a possible D match to TRBD1 (6 bases). The CDR3 sequence is 15 residues long. V gave up 2 bases and J gave up 4 bases, with 14 bases separating them. Per the germline V gene, CDR1 is MNHNY and CDR2 is SVGAGI (reference sequence). CDR3 DNA sequence: TGTGCCAGCAGTTACAGGCCAGGGGTTGGCACTGAAGCTTTCTTT. Its protein product is CASSYRPGVGTEAFF.

The rearrangement links TRBV29-1 to TRBJ2-1; D is perhaps TRBD2 (5 bases). The ends were cut back, 5 bases at V and 15 bases at J, with 20 bases in the middle. Germline V gives CDR1 SQVTM, CDR2 ANQGSEA. The CDR3 totals 12 residues. CDR3 bases: TGCAGCGTTCAGCTACGGACTGGGCGTGGGTTCTTC. Its translation is CSVQLRTGRGFF.

CDR3 sequence: CASSLRSGGTEAFF. The CDR3 DNA is TGTGCCAGCAGCTTACGATCGGGGGGCACTGAAGCTTTCTTT. V and J are TRBV7-2 and TRBJ1-1; D possibly corresponds to TRBD1 (5 bases). The CDR3 covers 14 residues. V dropped 2 bases and J dropped 4 bases, with 11 bases sitting between them. Germline-derived CDR1 and CDR2 are SGHTA and FQGNSA.

V usage is TRBV7-9 and J usage is TRBJ2-3, with 7 bases aligning to TRBD2. Germline-derived CDR1 and CDR2 are SEHNR and FQNEAQ (reference sequence). J lost 1 base, V lost 2 bases, and 0 bases had no gene match. The CDR3 extends over 14 amino acids. The CDR3 sequence is CASSLSGGTDTQYF. DNA for the CDR3: TGTGCCAGCAGCTTAAGCGGGGGCACAGATACGCAGTATTTT.

DNA for the CDR3: TGTGCCAGCAGGGCCGGGGAGACCCAGTACTTC. It yields the protein CASRAGETQYF. The chain recombines TRBV2 with TRBJ2-5; D call uncertain. This CDR3 has 11 amino acids. Germline V gene sequence: CDR1 SNHLY, CDR2 FYNNEI. V was pared by 6 bases and J by 5 bases, with 7 bases between.

The chain recombines TRBV7-2 with TRBJ1-3, with a weak D call TRBD1 (5 bases). The CDR3 consists of 15 residues. Between the trimmed V and J ends, which lost 5 bases and 6 bases, there was a span of 17 bases. The germline V gene has CDR1 SGHTA and CDR2 FQGNSA. CDR3 sequence reads: CASSLDRGRENTIYF. CDR3 sequence (DNA): TGTGCCAGCAGCCTCGACCGGGGGAGAGAAAACACCATATATTTT.

V gene TRBV6-5 combines with J gene TRBJ1-2; TRBD1 matches 8 bases. The CDR3 runs to 15 residues. V lost 7 bases to trimming and J lost 3 bases; unmatched junction nucleotides: 10. Germline CDR1 MNHEY, CDR2 SVGAGI. The CDR3 loop is CASTALQGDDYGYTF. CDR3 nucleotides: TGTGCCAGCACGGCCCTACAGGGGGACGACTATGGCTACACCTTC.

The CDR3, as DNA: TGCGCCAGCAGCTCGACAGGGGTTGGCACCGGGGAGCTGTTTTTT. This sequence encodes CASSSTGVGTGELFF. V and J are TRBV5-1 and TRBJ2-2; TRBD1 matches 8 bases. This CDR3 has 15 amino acids. The trim removed 3 bases at V and 4 bases at J, leaving 5 bases unmatched. CDR1 and CDR2 from the germline V gene are SGHRS and YFSETQ.

This chain uses TRBV9 with TRBJ1-3; the D is unclear. Trimming cost V 5 bases and J 0 bases, with 6 bases left between them. The CDR3 totals 13 residues. Germline values: CDR1 SGDLS, CDR2 YYNGEE. DNA for the CDR3: TGTGCCAGCAGAGAGGGCTCTGGAAACACCATATATTTT. Its translation is CASREGSGNTIYF.

The J gene is TRBJ1-5, the V gene TRBV16; D ambiguous. The V gene's germline CDR1 is KGHSY and CDR2 FQNENV. V was trimmed by 5 bases and J by 1 base, leaving 21 bases between them. This CDR3 is built from 18 residues. Written as DNA, the CDR3 is TGTGCCAGCAGCAACTGGGAGTCTTGGGCGTCCAGCAATCAGCCCCAGCATTTT. Its protein product is CASSNWESWASSNQPQHF.

J is TRBJ2-7 and V is TRBV28; D perhaps matches TRBD1 (5 bases). This CDR3 is built from 12 residues. Trimming left V 5 bases short and J 6 bases short, with 11 bases between. Germline CDR1 and CDR2: MDHEN and SYDVKM. CDR3 amino acids: CASSRGNREQYV. The CDR3 DNA follows: TGTGCCAGCAGTAGGGGTAACCGCGAGCAGTACGTC.

This clone was seen more than once but under ten times. The V gene is TRBV6-6, the J gene TRBJ2-2, with a weak D call TRBD1 (5 bases). The germline V gene has CDR1 MNHNY and CDR2 SVGAGI (reference sequence). The CDR3 is made up of 14 amino acids. V gave up 2 bases and J gave up 2 bases, with 6 bases separating them. CDR3 in DNA: TGTGCCAGCAGTTACGACAGCAACACCGGGGAGCTGTTTTTT. As protein: CASSYDSNTGELFF.

The chain joins TRBV2 to TRBJ2-2; 8 nucleotides agree with TRBD1. CDR1 is SNHLY and CDR2 is FYNNEI in the germline V gene. This CDR3 has 14 residues. V gave up 7 bases and J gave up 5 bases; unmatched junction bases: 6. This CDR3 is CASKDRVRTGELFF. The CDR3 DNA is TGTGCCAGCAAGGACAGGGTGAGGACCGGGGAGCTGTTTTTT.

This clone has only one observation. The rearrangement uses TRBV19 and TRBJ2-3; TRBD2 might be the D (5 bases). The CDR3 spans 16 residues. The V gene lost 1 base and the J gene lost 8 bases, with 19 bases spanning the gap. Per the germline V gene, CDR1 is LNHDA and CDR2 is SQIVND (reference sequence). CDR3: CASSIGEAGGVGTQYF. The DNA of the CDR3 is TGTGCCAGTAGTATAGGAGAGGCGGGTGGGGTCGGTACGCAGTATTTT.

The J gene is TRBJ2-2, the V gene TRBV9; D remains unclear. Trimming pared 0 bases from V and 3 bases from J, leaving 9 bases between. The CDR3 extends over 15 amino acids. Germline V gives CDR1 SGDLS, CDR2 YYNGEE. The CDR3 DNA is TGTGCCAGCAGCGTAGGGCAGGTACACACCGGGGAGCTGTTTTTT. Translated, it gives CASSVGQVHTGELFF.

This clone was counted only a few times. The chain uses TRBV5-6 and TRBJ1-6; 8 positions match TRBD1. The CDR3 runs to 14 residues. Germline values: CDR1 SGHDT, CDR2 YYEEEE. V dropped 3 bases and J dropped 10; count of bases not matched to a gene: 6. Written as DNA, the CDR3 is TGTGCCAGCAGCTCGGACAGGGCTGGGTCACCCCTCCACTTT. This sequence encodes CASSSDRAGSPLHF.